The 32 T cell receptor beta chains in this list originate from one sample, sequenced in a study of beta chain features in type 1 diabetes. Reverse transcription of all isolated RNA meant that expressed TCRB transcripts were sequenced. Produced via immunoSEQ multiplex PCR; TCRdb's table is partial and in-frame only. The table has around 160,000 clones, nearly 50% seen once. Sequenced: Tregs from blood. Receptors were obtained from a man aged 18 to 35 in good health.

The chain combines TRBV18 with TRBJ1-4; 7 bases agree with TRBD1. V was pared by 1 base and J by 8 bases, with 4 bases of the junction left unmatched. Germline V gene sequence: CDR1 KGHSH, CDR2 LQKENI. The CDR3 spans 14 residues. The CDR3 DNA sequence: TGTGCCAGCTCACCACAGGGGGCTCACGAAAAACTGTTTTTT. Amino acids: CASSPQGAHEKLFF.

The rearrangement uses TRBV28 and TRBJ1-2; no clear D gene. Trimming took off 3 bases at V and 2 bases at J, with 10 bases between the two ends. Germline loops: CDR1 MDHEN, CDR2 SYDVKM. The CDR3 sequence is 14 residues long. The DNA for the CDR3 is TGTGCCAGCAGTTTCGGACTGGCAAACTATGGCTACACCTTC. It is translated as CASSFGLANYGYTF.

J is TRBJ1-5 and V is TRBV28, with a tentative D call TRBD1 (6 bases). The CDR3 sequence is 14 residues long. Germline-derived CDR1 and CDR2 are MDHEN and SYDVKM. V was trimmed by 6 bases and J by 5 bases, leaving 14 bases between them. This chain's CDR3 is CASRGPGVYQPQHF. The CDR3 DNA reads TGTGCCAGCAGAGGGCCAGGGGTGTATCAGCCCCAGCATTTT.

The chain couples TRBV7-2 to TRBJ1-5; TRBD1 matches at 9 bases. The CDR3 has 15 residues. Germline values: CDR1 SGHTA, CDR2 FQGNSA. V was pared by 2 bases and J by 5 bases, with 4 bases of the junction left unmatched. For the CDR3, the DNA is TGTGCCAGCAGCTTACGGACAGGGGTGGATCAGCCCCAGCATTTT. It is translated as CASSLRTGVDQPQHF.

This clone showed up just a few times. CDR3 region: CASSTMPGLQETQYF. The DNA of the CDR3 is TGTGCCAGCAGCACAATGCCGGGACTCCAAGAGACCCAGTACTTC. This rearrangement joins TRBV9 to TRBJ2-5, with D possibly matching TRBD2 (6 bases). Trimming shortened V by 4 bases and J by 1 base, and 14 bases separated the two germline ends. Per the germline V gene, CDR1 is SGDLS and CDR2 is YYNGEE. The CDR3 has 15 residues.

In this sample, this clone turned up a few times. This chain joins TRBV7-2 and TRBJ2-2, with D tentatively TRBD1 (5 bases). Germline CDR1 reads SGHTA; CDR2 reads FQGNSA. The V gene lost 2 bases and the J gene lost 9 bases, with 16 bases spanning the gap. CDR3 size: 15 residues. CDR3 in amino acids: CASSLLSTVHRELFF. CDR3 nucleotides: TGTGCCAGCAGCTTATTATCGACAGTCCACCGGGAGCTGTTTTTT.

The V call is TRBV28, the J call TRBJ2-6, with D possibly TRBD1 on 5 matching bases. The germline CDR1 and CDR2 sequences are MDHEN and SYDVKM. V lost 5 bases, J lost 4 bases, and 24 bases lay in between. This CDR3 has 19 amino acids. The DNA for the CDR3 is TGTGCCAGCAGTCCCTCGACAGCCTCCTCCTGGTGGGGGGCCAACGTCCTGACTTTC. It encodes CASSPSTASSWWGANVLTF.

CDR3 residues: CASAGGNQVTGELFF. For the CDR3, the DNA is TGTGCCAGCGCGGGGGGAAATCAGGTCACCGGGGAGCTGTTTTTT. The genes are TRBV18 and TRBJ2-2, with TRBD2 matching over 8 bases. The length of the CDR3 is 15 residues. Germline CDR1 and CDR2: KGHSH and LQKENI. Losses at the gene ends were 8 bases for V and 4 bases for J; bases not matched to a gene: 9. Full variable domain (remainder filled in from reference TRBV18 and TRBJ2-2): NAGVMQNPRHLVRRRGQEARLRCSPMKGHSHVYWYRQLPEEGLKFMVYLQKENIIDESGMPKERFSAEFPKEGPSILRIQQVVRGDSAAYFCASAGGNQVTGELFFGEGSRLTVL.

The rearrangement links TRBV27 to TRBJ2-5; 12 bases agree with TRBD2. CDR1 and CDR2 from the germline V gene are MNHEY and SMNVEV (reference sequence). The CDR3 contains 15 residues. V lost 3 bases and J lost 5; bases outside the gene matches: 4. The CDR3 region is CASSLSSGGAETQYF. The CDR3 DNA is TGTGCCAGCAGTTTGTCTAGCGGGGGGGCGGAGACCCAGTACTTC.

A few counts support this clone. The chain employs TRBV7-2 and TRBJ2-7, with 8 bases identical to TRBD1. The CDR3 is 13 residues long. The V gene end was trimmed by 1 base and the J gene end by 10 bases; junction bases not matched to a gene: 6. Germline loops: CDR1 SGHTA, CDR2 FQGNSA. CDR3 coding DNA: TGTGCCAGCAGCTTAGTGAGCAGGGGGCCTCAGTACTTC. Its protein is CASSLVSRGPQYF.

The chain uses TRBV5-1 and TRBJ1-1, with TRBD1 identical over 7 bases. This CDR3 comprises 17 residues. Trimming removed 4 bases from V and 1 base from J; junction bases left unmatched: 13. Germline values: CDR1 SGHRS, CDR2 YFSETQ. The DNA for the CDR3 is TGCGCCAGCAGCGAACGACCCGCTTACAGGGGGAACACTGAAGCTTTCTTT. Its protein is CASSERPAYRGNTEAFF.

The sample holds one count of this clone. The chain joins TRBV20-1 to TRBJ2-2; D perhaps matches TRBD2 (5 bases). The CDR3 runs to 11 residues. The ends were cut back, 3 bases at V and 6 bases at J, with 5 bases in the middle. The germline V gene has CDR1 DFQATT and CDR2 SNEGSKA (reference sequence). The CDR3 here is CSARRAGELFF. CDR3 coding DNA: TGCAGTGCTAGGAGGGCCGGGGAGCTGTTTTTT.

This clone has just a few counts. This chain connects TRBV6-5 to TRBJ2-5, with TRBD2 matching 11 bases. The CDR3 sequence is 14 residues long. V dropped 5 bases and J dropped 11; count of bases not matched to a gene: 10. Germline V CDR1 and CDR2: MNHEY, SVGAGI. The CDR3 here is CASSGAGTSGEQYF. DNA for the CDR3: TGTGCCAGCAGTGGAGCCGGGACTAGCGGAGAGCAGTACTTC.

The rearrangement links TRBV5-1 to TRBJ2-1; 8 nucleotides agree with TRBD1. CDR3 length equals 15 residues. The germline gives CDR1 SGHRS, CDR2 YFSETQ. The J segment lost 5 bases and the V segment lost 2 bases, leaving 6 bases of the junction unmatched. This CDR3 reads CASSFIGQGDNEQFF. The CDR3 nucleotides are TGCGCCAGCAGCTTTATAGGACAGGGCGACAATGAGCAGTTCTTC. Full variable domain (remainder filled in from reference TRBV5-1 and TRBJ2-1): KAGVTQTPRYLIKTRGQQVTLSCSPISGHRSVSWYQQTPGQGLQFLFEYFSETQRNKGNFPGRFSGRQFSNSRSEMNVSTLELGDSALYLCASSFIGQGDNEQFFGPGTRLTVL.

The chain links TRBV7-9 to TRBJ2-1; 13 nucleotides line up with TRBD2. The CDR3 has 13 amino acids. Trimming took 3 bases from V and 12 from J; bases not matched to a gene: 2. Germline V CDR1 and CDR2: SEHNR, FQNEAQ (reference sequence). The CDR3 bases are TGTGCCAGCAGCTTTGGGACTAGCGGGGCGCAGTTCTTC. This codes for CASSFGTSGAQFF.

CDR3 in DNA: TGCGCCAGCAGTTTACCGACAGTGCAGGACGGCTACACCTTC. This gives the protein CASSLPTVQDGYTF. The chain recombines TRBV4-1 with TRBJ1-2; a possible D gene is TRBD1 (5 bases). Germline V CDR1 and CDR2: MGHRA, YSYEKL. The CDR3 totals 14 residues. The V gene lost 6 bases and the J gene lost 8 bases, with 19 bases spanning the gap.

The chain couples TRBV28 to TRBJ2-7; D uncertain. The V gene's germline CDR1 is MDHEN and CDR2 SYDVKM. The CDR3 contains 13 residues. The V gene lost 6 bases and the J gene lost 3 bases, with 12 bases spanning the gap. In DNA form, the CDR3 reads TGTGCCAGCAGCCCCGGTTCGAACTACGAGCAGTACTTC. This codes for CASSPGSNYEQYF.

The CDR3 DNA follows: TGTGCCATCAGGACAGGGGGGTCCTACGAGCAGTACTTC. Protein product: CAIRTGGSYEQYF. This rearrangement joins TRBV10-3 to TRBJ2-7; 9 nucleotides agree with TRBD1. Germline CDR1 reads ENHRY; CDR2 reads SYGVKD. Unmatched junction bases numbered 1, after V lost 6 bases and J lost 1 base. The CDR3 has 13 residues.

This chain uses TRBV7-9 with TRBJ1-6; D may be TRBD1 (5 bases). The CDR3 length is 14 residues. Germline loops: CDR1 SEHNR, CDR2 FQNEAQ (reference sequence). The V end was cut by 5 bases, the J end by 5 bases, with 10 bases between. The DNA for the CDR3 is TGTGCCAGCAGCCAGGAACAGGATAATTCACCCCTCCACTTT. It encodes CASSQEQDNSPLHF.

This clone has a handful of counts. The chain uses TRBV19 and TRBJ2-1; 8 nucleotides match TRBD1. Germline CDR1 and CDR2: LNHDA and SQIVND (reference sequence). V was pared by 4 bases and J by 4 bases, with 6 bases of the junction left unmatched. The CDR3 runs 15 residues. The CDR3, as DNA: TGTGCCAGTAGTAGAGTCCAGGGGGCTTACAATGAGCAGTTCTTC. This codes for CASSRVQGAYNEQFF.

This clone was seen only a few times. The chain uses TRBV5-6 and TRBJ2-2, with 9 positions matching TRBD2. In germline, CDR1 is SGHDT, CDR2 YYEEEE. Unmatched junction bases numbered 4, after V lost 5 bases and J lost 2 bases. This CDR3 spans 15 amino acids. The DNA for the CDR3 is TGTGCCAGCAGTACACTAGCGGGTAACACCGGGGAGCTGTTTTTT. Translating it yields CASSTLAGNTGELFF.

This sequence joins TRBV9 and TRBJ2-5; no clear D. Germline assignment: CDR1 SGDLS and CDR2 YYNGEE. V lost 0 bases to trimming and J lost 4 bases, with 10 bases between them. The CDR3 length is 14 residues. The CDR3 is CASSVDRVGETQYF. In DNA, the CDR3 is TGTGCCAGCAGCGTAGATCGGGTGGGAGAGACCCAGTACTTC.

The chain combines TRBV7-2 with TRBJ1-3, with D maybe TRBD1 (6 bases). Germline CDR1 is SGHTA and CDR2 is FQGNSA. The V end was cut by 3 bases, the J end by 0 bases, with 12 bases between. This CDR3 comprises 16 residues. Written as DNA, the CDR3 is TGTGCCAGCAGCTTGGGCGGGGGCGTCTCTGGAAACACCATATATTTT. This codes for CASSLGGGVSGNTIYF.

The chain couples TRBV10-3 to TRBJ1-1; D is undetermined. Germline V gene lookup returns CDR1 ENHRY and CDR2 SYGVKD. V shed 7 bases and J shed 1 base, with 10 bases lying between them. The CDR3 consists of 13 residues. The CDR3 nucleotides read TGTGCCATCAACTTCGATCCGAACACTGAAGCTTTCTTT. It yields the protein CAINFDPNTEAFF.

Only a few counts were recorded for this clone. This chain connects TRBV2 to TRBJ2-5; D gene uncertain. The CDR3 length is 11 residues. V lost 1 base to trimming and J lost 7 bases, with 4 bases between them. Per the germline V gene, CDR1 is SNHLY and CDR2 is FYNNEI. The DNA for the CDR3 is TGTGCCAGCAGTGAAGGAGGGACCCAGTACTTC. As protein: CASSEGGTQYF. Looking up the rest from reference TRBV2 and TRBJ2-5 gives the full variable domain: EPEVTQTPSHQVTQMGQEVILRCVPISNHLYFYWYRQILGQKVEFLVSFYNNEISEKSEIFDDQFSVERPDGSNFTLKIRSTKLEDSAMYFCASSEGGTQYFGPGTRLLVL.

The CDR3 protein is CASSPTGSVRGYGYTF. In DNA, the CDR3 is TGTGCCAGTAGCCCTACAGGGTCAGTACGTGGCTATGGCTACACCTTC. The chain employs TRBV19 and TRBJ1-2; a weak D match, TRBD1 (6 bases). The CDR3 has 16 amino acids. Trimming took off 6 bases at V and 4 bases at J, with 21 bases between the two ends. Germline V gene sequence: CDR1 LNHDA, CDR2 SQIVND (reference sequence).

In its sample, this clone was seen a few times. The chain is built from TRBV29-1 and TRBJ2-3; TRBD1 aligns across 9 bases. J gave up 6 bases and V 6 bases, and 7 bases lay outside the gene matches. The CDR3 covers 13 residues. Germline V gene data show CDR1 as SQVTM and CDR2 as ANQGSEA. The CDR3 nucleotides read TGCAGCGTCACAGGGGGCTGGAGGGATACGCAGTATTTT. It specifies CSVTGGWRDTQYF.

The CDR3 here is CASTAGTSGSLYNEQFF. CDR3 DNA sequence: TGCGCCAGCACCGCCGGGACTAGCGGGAGTCTGTACAATGAGCAGTTCTTC. The chain has TRBV5-1 and TRBJ2-1, with 14 bases that match TRBD2. Germline V CDR1 and CDR2: SGHRS, YFSETQ. The CDR3 has 17 amino acids. J was trimmed by 4 bases and V by 6 bases; bases with no gene match: 9.

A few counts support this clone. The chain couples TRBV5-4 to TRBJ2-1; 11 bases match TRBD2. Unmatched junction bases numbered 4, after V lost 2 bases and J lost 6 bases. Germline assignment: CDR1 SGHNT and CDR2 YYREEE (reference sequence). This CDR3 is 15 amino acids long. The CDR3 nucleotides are TGTGCCAGCAGCTTCCTTAGCGGGAGGGCCAATGAGCAGTTCTTC. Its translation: CASSFLSGRANEQFF. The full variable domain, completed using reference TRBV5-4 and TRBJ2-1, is ETGVTQSPTHLIKTRGQQVTLRCSSQSGHNTVSWYQQALGQGPQFIFQYYREEENGRGNFPPRFSGLQFPNYSSELNVNALELDDSALYLCASSFLSGRANEQFFGPGTRLTVL.

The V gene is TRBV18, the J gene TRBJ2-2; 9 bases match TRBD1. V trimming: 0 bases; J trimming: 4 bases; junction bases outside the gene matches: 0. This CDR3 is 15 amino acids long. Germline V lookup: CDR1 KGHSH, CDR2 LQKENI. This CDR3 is CASSPPTGGTGELFF. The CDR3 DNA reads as TGTGCCAGCTCACCACCGACAGGGGGCACCGGGGAGCTGTTTTTT.

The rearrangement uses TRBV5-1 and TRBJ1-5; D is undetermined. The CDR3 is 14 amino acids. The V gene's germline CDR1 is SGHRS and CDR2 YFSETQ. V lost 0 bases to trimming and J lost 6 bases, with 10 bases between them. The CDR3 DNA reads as TGCGCCAGCAGCTTGGCGGGATTCGGTCAGCCCCAGCATTTT. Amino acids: CASSLAGFGQPQHF.

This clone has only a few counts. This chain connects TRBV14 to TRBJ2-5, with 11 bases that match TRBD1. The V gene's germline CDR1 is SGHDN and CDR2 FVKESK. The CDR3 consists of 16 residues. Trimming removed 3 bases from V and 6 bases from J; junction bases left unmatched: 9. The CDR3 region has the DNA TGTGCCAGCAGCCAGGGGAGGACAGGGGGCCGGCAGACCCAGTACTTC. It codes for CASSQGRTGGRQTQYF. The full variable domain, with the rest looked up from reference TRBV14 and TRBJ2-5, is EAGVTQFPSHSVIEKGQTVTLRCDPISGHDNLYWYRRVMGKEIKFLLHFVKESKQDESGMPNNRFLAERTGGTYSTLKVQPAELEDSGVYFCASSQGRTGGRQTQYFGPGTRLLVL.